This T cell receptor (beta chain) came from a study of beta chain features in type 1 diabetes. For the study at large: The study found patients and healthy donors alike in age, gender and cell yields.

Germline V gene sequence: CDR1 SNHLY, CDR2 FYNNEI. CDR3 length equals 16 residues. The V gene end was trimmed by 0 bases and the J gene end by 6 bases; junction bases not matched to a gene: 8. Notes on this clone: The antigen is unknown.

Whole-study results and caveats: Lower insertion and higher deletion counts appeared at VDJ junctions in type 1 diabetes patients. The study left unresolved whether HLA type influences TCRB rearrangement. Moderately but significantly shorter TCRB CDR3s were found in Type 1 diabetes patients in all four CD4+ subsets.

The authors took one heparinised blood draw, averaging about 120 mL, from each donor. The sequenced template was cDNA made from the entire isolated RNA. Sequencing used immunoSEQ multiplex PCR; TCRdb keeps in-frame clones, though not all of them. The sample includes 60,000 to 75,000 clones, approximately 47% of them seen just once. This TCR was recovered from a young man with type 1 diabetes. The sequenced sample was central memory CD4+ T cells from blood. The V call is TRBV2, the J call TRBJ2-1; TRBD1 matches 7 bases. CDR3: CASSEARRQGFNEQFF. CDR3 nucleotide sequence: TGTGCCAGCAGTGAAGCGAGGCGACAGGGTTTCAATGAGCAGTTCTTC.